This T cell receptor beta chain was identified in a study of blood T cells in healthy people across ages. Trimming cost V 5 bases and J 13 bases; bases outside gene matches: 14. The germline V gene has CDR1 SGHTA and CDR2 FQGNSA. The CDR3 extends over 14 amino acids. Together with a sample-barcoded 5' primer, a J-beta primer mix was included in a second PCR lasting roughly 6 to 12 cycles. TCRdb used MiXCR to reprocess the 5' RACE reads, holding one entry per CDR3 protein. Of around 1.7 million distinct CDR3 sequences in the sample, roughly 27% were seen once. Sequences were obtained from blood. The gene calls are TRBV7-2 and TRBJ2-1; 7 bases are shared with TRBD2. This sequence was found in a woman aged 25 to 39 in good health. CDR3 sequence reads: CASSPLPRSGAQFF. CDR3 in DNA: TGTGCCAGCAGCCCACTCCCGCGGAGCGGGGCCCAGTTCTTC.